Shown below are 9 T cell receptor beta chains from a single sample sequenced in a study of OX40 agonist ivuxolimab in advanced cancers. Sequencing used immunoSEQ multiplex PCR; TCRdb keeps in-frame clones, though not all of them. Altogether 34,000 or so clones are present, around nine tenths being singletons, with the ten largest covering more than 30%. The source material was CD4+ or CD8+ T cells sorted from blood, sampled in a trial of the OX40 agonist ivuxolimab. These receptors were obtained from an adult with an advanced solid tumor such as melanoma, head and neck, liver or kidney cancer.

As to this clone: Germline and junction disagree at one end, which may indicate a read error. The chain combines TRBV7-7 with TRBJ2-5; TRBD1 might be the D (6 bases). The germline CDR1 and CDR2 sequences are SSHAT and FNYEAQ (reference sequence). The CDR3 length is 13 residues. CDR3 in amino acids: CASSQGSAETQYF. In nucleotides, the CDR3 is TGTGCTAGCAGCCAGGGGTCGGCGGAGACCCAGTACTTC. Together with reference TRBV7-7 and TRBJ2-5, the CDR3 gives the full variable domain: GAGVSQSPRYKVTKRGQDVTLRCDPISSHATLYWYQQALGQGPEFLTYFNYEAQPDKSGLPSDRFSAERPEGSISTLTIQRTEQRDSAMYRCASSQGSAETQYFGPGTRLLVL.

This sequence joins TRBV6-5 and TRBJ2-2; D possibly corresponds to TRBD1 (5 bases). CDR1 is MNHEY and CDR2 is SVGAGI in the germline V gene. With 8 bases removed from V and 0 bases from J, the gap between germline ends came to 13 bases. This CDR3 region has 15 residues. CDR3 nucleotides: TGTGCCAGCTCAAGACAGACAGCGAACACCGGGGAGCTGTTTTTT. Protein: CASSRQTANTGELFF.

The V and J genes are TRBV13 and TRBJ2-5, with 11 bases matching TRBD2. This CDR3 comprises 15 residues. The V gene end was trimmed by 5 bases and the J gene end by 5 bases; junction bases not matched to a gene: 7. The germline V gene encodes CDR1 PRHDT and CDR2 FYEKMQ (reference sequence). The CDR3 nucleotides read TGTGCCAGCAGCGAAGGGACTAGCGGTGGGGAGACCCAGTACTTC. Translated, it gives CASSEGTSGGETQYF.

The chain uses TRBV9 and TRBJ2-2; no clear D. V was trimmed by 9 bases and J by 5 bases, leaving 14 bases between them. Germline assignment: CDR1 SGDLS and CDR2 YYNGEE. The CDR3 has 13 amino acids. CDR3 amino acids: CATRLGFTGELFF. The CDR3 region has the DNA TGTGCCACCCGCCTCGGATTTACCGGGGAGCTGTTTTTT.

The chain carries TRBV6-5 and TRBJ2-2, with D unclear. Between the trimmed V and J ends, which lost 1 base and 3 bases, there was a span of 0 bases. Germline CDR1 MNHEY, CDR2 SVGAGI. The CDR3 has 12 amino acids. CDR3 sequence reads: CASSYYTGELFF. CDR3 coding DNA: TGTGCCAGCAGTTACTACACCGGGGAGCTGTTTTTT.

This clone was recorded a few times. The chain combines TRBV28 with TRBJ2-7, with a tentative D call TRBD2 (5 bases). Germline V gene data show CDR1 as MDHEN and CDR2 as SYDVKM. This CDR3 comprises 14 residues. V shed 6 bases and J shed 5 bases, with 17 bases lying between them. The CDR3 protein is CASRPGMGPNEQYF. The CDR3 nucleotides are TGTGCCAGCAGACCGGGAATGGGTCCCAACGAGCAGTACTTC.

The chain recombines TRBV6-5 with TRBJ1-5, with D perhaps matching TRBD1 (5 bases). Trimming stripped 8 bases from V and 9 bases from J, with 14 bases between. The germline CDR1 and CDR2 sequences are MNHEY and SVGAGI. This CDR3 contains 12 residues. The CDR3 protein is CASGGGSGPQHF. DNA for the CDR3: TGTGCCAGCGGGGGAGGAAGTGGGCCCCAGCATTTT.

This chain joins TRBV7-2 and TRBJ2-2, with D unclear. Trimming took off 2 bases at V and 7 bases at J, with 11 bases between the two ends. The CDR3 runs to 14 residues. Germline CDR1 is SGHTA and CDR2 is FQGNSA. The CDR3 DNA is TGTGCCAGCAGCTTAATTGTTTATGGCGGGGAGCTGTTTTTT. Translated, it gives CASSLIVYGGELFF. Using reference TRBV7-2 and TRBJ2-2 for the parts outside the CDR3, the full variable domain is GAGVSQSPSNKVTEKGKDVELRCDPISGHTALYWYRQSLGQGLEFLIYFQGNSAPDKSGLPSDRFSAERTGGSVSTLTIQRTQQEDSAVYLCASSLIVYGGELFFGEGSRLTVL.

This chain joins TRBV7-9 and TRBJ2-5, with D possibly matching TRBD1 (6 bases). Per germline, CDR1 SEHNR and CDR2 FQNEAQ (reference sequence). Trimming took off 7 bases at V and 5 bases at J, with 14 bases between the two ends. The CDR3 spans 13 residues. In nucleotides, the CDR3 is TGTGCCAGCAACAGGGAGATGGGCGAGACCCAGTACTTC. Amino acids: CASNREMGETQYF.